This T cell receptor beta chain was sequenced in a study of CXCR3-negative and CXCR3-positive naive CD8 T cells. Study details: The TRB read total, 120 million to 150 million, broke down to about 1.5 +/- 0.3 million reads per library.

As for this clonotype: Its antigen is as yet unknown.

Overall study findings and caveats: Cryopreservation partially decreased CXCR3 expression, and most assays used fresh PBMCs. For CXCR3-positive naive cells, TRB CDR3s were more hydrophobic than those of CXCR3-negative naive cells. Comparably high diversity was seen in both naive subsets, and much lower diversity in memory CD8+ cells.

This CDR3 contains 15 residues. Libraries were UMI-labeled 5' RACE TRB cDNA. TCRdb processed the 5' RACE reads again and assigns one entry to each CDR3 protein, with no DNA. The sample holds around 81,000 distinct CDR3 sequences. The sequenced material came from naive CXCR3- CD8+ T cells from blood. Specified subset: CD45RO-CCR7+CD27+CD95- naive CD8+ T cells lacking CXCR3 (TNR3-). The V and J genes are TRBV12-3 or TRBV12-4 and TRBJ2-7; without DNA, the TCRdb call of TRBD1 cannot be checked. This sequence was found in a human donor in good health. Some clones in this sample may be carry-over from other donors' samples. The CDR3 sequence: CASSLFGQGWYDQYF.